This T cell receptor (beta chain) derives from a study of blood T cell repertoires in COVID-19. Libraries were prepared by immunoSEQ multiplex PCR; TCRdb keeps only in-frame clonotypes and omits some of them. The sample yields 200,000 to 300,000 clones, about 91% seen once. The CDR3 runs to 16 residues. Trimming left V 6 bases short and J 4 bases short, with 18 bases between. CDR1 is SEHNR, CDR2 FQNEAQ, per germline (reference sequence). Sequencing was done on a sample of peripheral blood. The clonotype comes from a person aged 18-29 years with COVID-19, enrolled during active disease. V is TRBV7-9 and J is TRBJ2-2, with D perhaps TRBD2 (5 bases). CDR3 sequence reads: CASSRSGGSSTGELFF. The CDR3 DNA reads TGTGCCAGCAGTCGTTCCGGAGGTAGCAGCACCGGGGAGCTGTTTTTT. The full variable domain, completed using reference TRBV7-9 and TRBJ2-2, is DTGVSQNPRHKITKRGQNVTFRCDPISEHNRLYWYRQTLGQGPEFLTYFQNEAQLEKSRLLSDRFSAERPKGSFSTLEIQRTEQGDSAMYLCASSRSGGSSTGELFFGEGSRLTVL.